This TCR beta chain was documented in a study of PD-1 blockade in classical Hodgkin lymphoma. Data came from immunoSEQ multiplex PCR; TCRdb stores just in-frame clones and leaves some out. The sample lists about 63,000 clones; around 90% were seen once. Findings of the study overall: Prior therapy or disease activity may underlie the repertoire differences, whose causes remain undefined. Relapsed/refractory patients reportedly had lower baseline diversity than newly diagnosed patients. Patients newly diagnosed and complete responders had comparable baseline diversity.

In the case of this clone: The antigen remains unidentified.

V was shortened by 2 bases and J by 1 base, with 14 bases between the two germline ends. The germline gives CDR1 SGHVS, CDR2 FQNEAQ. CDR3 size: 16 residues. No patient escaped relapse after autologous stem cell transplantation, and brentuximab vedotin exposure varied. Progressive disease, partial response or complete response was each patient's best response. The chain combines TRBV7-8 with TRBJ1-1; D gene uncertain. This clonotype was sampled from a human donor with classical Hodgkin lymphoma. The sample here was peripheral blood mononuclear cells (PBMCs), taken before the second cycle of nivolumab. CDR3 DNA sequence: TGTGCCAGCAGCTTATCAAGACTGCCCCGGAACACTGAAGCTTTCTTT. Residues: CASSLSRLPRNTEAFF.